The next 11 T cell receptor beta chains were all read from a single sample in a study of Ad26.COV2.S vaccination and SARS-CoV-2 variants (dated by TCRdb to the early 2020s). Library preparation used the immunoSEQ multiplex PCR assay. Not all clones reach the TCRdb copy of this immuneACCESS table, which keeps in-frame sequences only. Checked studies attribute under half of the gap to unresolved V genes and leave the rest unexplained. The sample profile shows 450,000 to 550,000 clones; about 88% of them were found once. The ten largest account for around 1.6% of the sample. This specimen's treatment or condition label, per the study, means: around 19 received Ad26.COV2.S at low or high dose, single or two shots; five or six received placebo; per-sample allocation not given. Repertoires of vaccine and placebo recipients were sequenced from samples collected on day 63 after the first injection. This material consisted of peripheral blood, taken in a trial of Ad26.COV2.S vaccine versus placebo. Receptors originate from a person between 18 and 65 years old who received the Ad26.COV2.S COVID-19 vaccine or a placebo.

This chain uses TRBV29-1 with TRBJ2-1; 10 bases match TRBD1. Trimming took 6 bases from V and 3 from J; bases not matched to a gene: 2. CDR1 SQVTM and CDR2 ANQGSEA come from the germline V gene. The CDR3 loop spans 13 amino acids. The CDR3 is CSVWDRGYNEQFF. DNA for the CDR3: TGCAGCGTCTGGGACAGGGGCTACAATGAGCAGTTCTTC.

The chain is built from TRBV19 and TRBJ1-3; D gene ambiguous. The V gene lost 3 bases and the J gene lost 7 bases, with 13 bases spanning the gap. Germline V gene lookup returns CDR1 LNHDA and CDR2 SQIVND (reference sequence). There are 14 residues in the CDR3. CDR3 sequence: CASSIFGVRNTIYF. Here the CDR3 DNA reads TGTGCCAGTAGTATCTTCGGGGTTCGGAACACCATATATTTT.

The chain carries TRBV5-1 and TRBJ2-1, with 11 positions matching TRBD2. CDR3 length: 14 amino acids. The germline gives CDR1 SGHRS, CDR2 YFSETQ. With 9 bases clipped from V and 5 bases from J, the junction kept 7 bases outside the gene matches. The CDR3 DNA reads as TGCGCCACCAGACCGGGACTAGCGGACAATGAGCAGTTCTTC. This codes for CATRPGLADNEQFF. Complete variable domain (other parts from reference TRBV5-1 and TRBJ2-1): KAGVTQTPRYLIKTRGQQVTLSCSPISGHRSVSWYQQTPGQGLQFLFEYFSETQRNKGNFPGRFSGRQFSNSRSEMNVSTLELGDSALYLCATRPGLADNEQFFGPGTRLTVL.

This chain links TRBV7-3 with TRBJ2-5, with D perhaps TRBD1 (6 bases). The CDR3 spans 15 residues. Germline V gene data show CDR1 as SGHTA and CDR2 as FQGTGA. With 5 bases removed from V and 4 bases from J, the gap between germline ends came to 17 bases. The CDR3 here is CASSPGLGRGETQYF. CDR3 nucleotides: TGTGCCAGCAGCCCCGGTCTCGGCAGGGGAGAGACCCAGTACTTC.

The chain joins TRBV5-1 to TRBJ1-4; 8 bases map to TRBD1. CDR1 and CDR2 (germline): SGHRS, YFSETQ. J gave up 6 bases and V 4 bases, and 5 bases lay outside the gene matches. The CDR3 contains 14 residues. This CDR3 is CASSPQGQDEKLFF. For the CDR3, the DNA is TGCGCCAGCAGCCCCCAGGGACAGGATGAAAAACTGTTTTTT.

This chain links TRBV18 with TRBJ2-7, with 7 bases fitting TRBD1. Germline assignment: CDR1 KGHSH and CDR2 LQKENI. The V gene end was trimmed by 5 bases and the J gene end by 0 bases; junction bases not matched to a gene: 4. This CDR3 is built from 14 residues. The CDR3 reads CASSSGQNSYEQYF. The CDR3 nucleotides are TGTGCCAGCTCATCGGGACAGAACTCCTACGAGCAGTACTTC.

The CDR3 nucleotides read TGTGCCAGCAGTGAAAGAGTGCAGTACTTC. Its translation is CASSERVQYF. This chain links TRBV6-1 with TRBJ2-7; D is unresolved. The CDR3 totals 10 residues. V dropped 2 bases and J dropped 9 bases, with 5 bases sitting between them. Germline CDR1 and CDR2: MNHNS and SASEGT.

This chain uses TRBV6-5 with TRBJ1-2; weak D call: TRBD1 (5 bases). Germline CDR1 MNHEY, CDR2 SVGAGI. Trimming left V 3 bases short and J 5 bases short, with 19 bases between. The CDR3 runs 16 residues. The chain's CDR3 is CASSYLGGGGLYGYTF. CDR3 coding DNA: TGTGCCAGCAGTTATCTTGGGGGGGGAGGGCTGTATGGCTACACCTTC.

The rearrangement uses TRBV2 and TRBJ1-5; D is undetermined. The CDR3 sequence is 11 residues long. V lost 4 bases and J lost 14, with 12 bases in between. Germline V gene sequence: CDR1 SNHLY, CDR2 FYNNEI. In DNA form, the CDR3 reads TGTGCCAGCAGTGCCAAGGGCCCCAAGCATTTT. This sequence encodes CASSAKGPKHF.

The chain combines TRBV4-3 with TRBJ2-1; TRBD2 aligns across 8 bases. CDR3 length: 17 amino acids. From germline, CDR1 is LGHNA and CDR2 YSLEER. The trim removed 1 base at V and 4 bases at J, leaving 9 bases unmatched. The CDR3 DNA reads TGCGCCAGCAGCCAAGTCCCAAGCGGGGGCAAATACAATGAGCAGTTCTTC. Translation: CASSQVPSGGKYNEQFF.

The J gene is TRBJ1-5, the V gene TRBV18; D call uncertain. V lost 3 bases, J lost 0 bases, and 6 bases lay in between. In germline, CDR1 is KGHSH, CDR2 LQKENI. CDR3 length equals 14 residues. This CDR3 reads CASSPSNSNQPQHF. DNA of the CDR3: TGTGCCAGCTCACCTAGTAATAGCAATCAGCCCCAGCATTTT.